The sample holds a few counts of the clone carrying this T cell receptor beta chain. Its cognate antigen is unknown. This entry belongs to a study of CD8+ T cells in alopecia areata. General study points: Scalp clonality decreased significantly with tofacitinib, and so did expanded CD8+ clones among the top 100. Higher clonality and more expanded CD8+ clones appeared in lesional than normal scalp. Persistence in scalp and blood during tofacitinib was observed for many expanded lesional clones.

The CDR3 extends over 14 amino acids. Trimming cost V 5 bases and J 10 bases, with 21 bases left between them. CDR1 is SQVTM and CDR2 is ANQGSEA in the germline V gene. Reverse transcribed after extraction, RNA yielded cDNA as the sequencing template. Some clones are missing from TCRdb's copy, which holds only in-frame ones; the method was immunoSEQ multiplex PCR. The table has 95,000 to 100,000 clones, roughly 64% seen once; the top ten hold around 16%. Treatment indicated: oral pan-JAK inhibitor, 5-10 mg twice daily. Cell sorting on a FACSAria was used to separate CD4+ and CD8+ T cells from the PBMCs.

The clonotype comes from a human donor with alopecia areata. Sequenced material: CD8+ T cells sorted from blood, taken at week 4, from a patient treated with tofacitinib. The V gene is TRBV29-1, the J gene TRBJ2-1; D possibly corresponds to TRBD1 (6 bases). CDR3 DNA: TGCAGCGTTAACTACGGACAGCCGATAATGGAGCAGTTCTTC. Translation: CSVNYGQPIMEQFF.